Below, one TCR beta chain is given with its context. The antigen is not known. PCR employed 60 Vbeta and 13 Jbeta primers. Produced via immunoSEQ multiplex PCR; TCRdb's table is partial and in-frame only. The repertoire holds under 85,000 clones, with around 76% as singletons. This sample was taken from a study of cytomegalovirus exposure and HLA in healthy donors. General study findings and limits: There were approximately 150 TCR beta chains listed as cytomegalovirus-associated. Clonal expansion was found to be greater in HLA-associated TCR beta chains than in equally common others in a later analysis.

The clonotype was recovered from a man aged 18 to 30 in good health and CMV-seronegative. The sequenced material came from PBMCs.

The CDR3 spells CASSLAGSTDTQYF. The CDR3 nucleotides are TGCGCCAGCAGCTTGGCGGGAAGCACAGATACGCAGTATTTT. The chain recombines TRBV5-1 with TRBJ2-3; possible D gene TRBD2, 5 bases. Germline values: CDR1 SGHRS, CDR2 YFSETQ. This CDR3 region has 14 residues. Trimming stripped 0 bases from V and 0 bases from J, with 5 bases between.